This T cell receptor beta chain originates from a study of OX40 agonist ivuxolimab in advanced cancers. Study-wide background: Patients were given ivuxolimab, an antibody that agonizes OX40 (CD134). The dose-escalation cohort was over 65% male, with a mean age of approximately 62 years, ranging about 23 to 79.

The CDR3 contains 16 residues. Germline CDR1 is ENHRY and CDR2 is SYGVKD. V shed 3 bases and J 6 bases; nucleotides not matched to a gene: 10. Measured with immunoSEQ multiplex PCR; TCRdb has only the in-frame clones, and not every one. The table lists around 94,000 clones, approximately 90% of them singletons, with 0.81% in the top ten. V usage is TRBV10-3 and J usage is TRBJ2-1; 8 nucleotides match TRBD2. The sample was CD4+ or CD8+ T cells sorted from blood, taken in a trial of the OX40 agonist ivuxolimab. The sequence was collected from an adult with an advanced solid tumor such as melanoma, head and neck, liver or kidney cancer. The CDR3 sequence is CAISEGAGGEGNEQFF. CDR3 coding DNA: TGTGCCATCAGTGAAGGGGCGGGAGGAGAGGGCAATGAGCAGTTCTTC.